This T cell receptor (beta chain) derives from a study of PD-L1 blockade in urothelial cancer. Method: immunoSEQ multiplex PCR; TCRdb's copy keeps in-frame clones and lacks some. In the table there are around 110,000 clones, approximately 90% of which are singletons. Stated time point: peripheral blood 6 weeks after treatment start. The source of this sequence is a man between 60 and 75 years old with urothelial cancer. Here the sequenced sample was PBMCs, taken around atezolizumab (anti-PD-L1) treatment.

The DNA for the CDR3 is TGTGCCACCAGCAGAGATCTGGCGGCTAGCACAGATACGCAGTATTTT. It yields the protein CATSRDLAASTDTQYF. The chain carries TRBV15 and TRBJ2-3, with D unclear. Trimming pared 0 bases from V and 0 bases from J, leaving 10 bases between. CDR1 and CDR2 (germline): LNHNV, YYDKDF (reference sequence). The CDR3 totals 16 residues.